A selection of T cell receptor beta chains follows, all from one sample in a study of shared clonotypes between healthy human individuals. TCRdb's copy holds only in-frame clones and misses some; the assay was immunoSEQ multiplex PCR. Here the sample spans under 2,000,000 clones, about 95% being singletons. The specimen was naive CD8+ T cells sorted from blood. The receptor source for this set is a man between 18 and 35 years old in good health. Each CDR3 is given with its conserved first and last residue. The D gene is left open where the match is weak. Part of the rows lack a size; the others show once, few, many or a class for expanded clones.

cdr3_nt: TGTGCCAGCAGCCCCGCTGGGTCAAGCCCTAATGAAAAACTGTTTTTT; cdr3_aa: CASSPAGSSPNEKLFF; v_call: TRBV11-2; j_call: TRBJ1-4; clone_size: .; d_call: .; cdr3_length: 16
cdr3_nt: TGTGCCAGCAGCTCCCAGGGCCAGGGGATAAACTATGGCTACACCTTC; cdr3_aa: CASSSQGQGINYGYTF; v_call: TRBV5-6; j_call: TRBJ1-2; clone_size: .; d_call: .; cdr3_length: 16
cdr3_nt: TGTGCCAGCAGTGACAGTATCTACGAGCAGTACTTC; cdr3_aa: CASSDSIYEQYF; v_call: TRBV4-2; j_call: TRBJ2-7; clone_size: .; d_call: .; cdr3_length: 12
cdr3_nt: TGTGCCAGCAGCTTTGAAAGACTCCCGTACAATGAGCAGTTCTTC; cdr3_aa: CASSFERLPYNEQFF; v_call: TRBV7-9; j_call: TRBJ2-1; clone_size: .; d_call: .; cdr3_length: 15
cdr3_nt: TGTGCCAGCAGTTACGCAAACCAGGGCAATGAGCAGTTCTTC; cdr3_aa: CASSYANQGNEQFF; v_call: TRBV6-6; j_call: TRBJ2-1; clone_size: .; d_call: .; cdr3_length: 14
cdr3_nt: TGCGCCAGCAGCCAAGTTGGGGATCAGCCCCAGCATTTT; cdr3_aa: CASSQVGDQPQHF; v_call: TRBV4-3; j_call: TRBJ1-5; clone_size: .; d_call: .; cdr3_length: 13
cdr3_nt: TGTGCCAGCAGTGAAGGTGTAGCGGGAGGGCCGTACGAGCAGTACTTC; cdr3_aa: CASSEGVAGGPYEQYF; v_call: TRBV2; j_call: TRBJ2-7; clone_size: .; d_call: TRBD2; cdr3_length: 16
cdr3_nt: TGTGCCAGCAGCGCTTCCGGCAAGCGAGAGACCCAGTACTTC; cdr3_aa: CASSASGKRETQYF; v_call: TRBV9; j_call: TRBJ2-5; clone_size: .; d_call: .; cdr3_length: 14
cdr3_nt: TGCGCCAGCAGCCACTCAGGGGGAAACACCATATATTTT; cdr3_aa: CASSHSGGNTIYF; v_call: TRBV4-1; j_call: TRBJ1-3; clone_size: once; d_call: .; cdr3_length: 13
cdr3_nt: TGTGCCAGCAGCTTGGTAGGGACAGGTCACGAGCAGTACTTC; cdr3_aa: CASSLVGTGHEQYF; v_call: TRBV11-3; j_call: TRBJ2-7; clone_size: .; d_call: TRBD1; cdr3_length: 14
cdr3_nt: TGTGCCAGCAGTTTATGGGGAGCGAACACCGGGGAGCTGTTTTTT; cdr3_aa: CASSLWGANTGELFF; v_call: TRBV27; j_call: TRBJ2-2; clone_size: once; d_call: .; cdr3_length: 15
cdr3_nt: TGCGCCAGCAGCCAAGAGTGGGGTGCTGAAGCTTTCTTT; cdr3_aa: CASSQEWGAEAFF; v_call: TRBV4-1; j_call: TRBJ1-1; clone_size: .; d_call: .; cdr3_length: 13